This T cell receptor beta chain emerged from a study of Ad26.COV2.S vaccination and SARS-CoV-2 variants. The treatment: 15 to 20 received Ad26.COV2.S at low or high dose, single or two shots; about 5 received placebo; per-sample allocation not given. Specimen acquisition occurred on day 63 following the initial vaccine or placebo injection. Germline lookup yields CDR1 SGHAT and CDR2 FQNNGV. Trimming pared 5 bases from V and 4 bases from J, leaving 21 bases between. This CDR3 is 17 amino acids long. TCRdb's table, derived via immunoSEQ multiplex PCR, lists solely in-frame clones and lacks some. The table lists about 350,000 clones, about 89% of them singletons, with 5% in the top ten.

The rearrangement links TRBV11-2 to TRBJ2-1, with D tentatively TRBD1 (6 bases). This TCR came from a person aged 18-65 years who received the Ad26.COV2.S COVID-19 vaccine or a placebo. The material was peripheral blood, obtained in a trial of Ad26.COV2.S vaccine versus placebo. The CDR3 bases are TGTGCCAGCAGCGGAAAGCCCTGGGACAACAAATACAATGAGCAGTTCTTC. Amino acid sequence: CASSGKPWDNKYNEQFF.